This TCR beta chain was captured by sequencing in a study of CD8 T cells in Susac syndrome. The authors reverse transcribed roughly 0.5 to 1 ug RNA with random hexamers. The amplification used immunoSEQ multiplex PCR on TCR beta CDR3; it spanned 54 Vbeta and 13 Jbeta. TCRdb passed the immunoSEQ multiplex PCR reads through MiXCR, listing each CDR3 protein once. This sample has approximately 190,000 distinct CDR3 sequences, with almost 96% found just once. The CDR3 length is 13 residues. The ends were cut back, 6 bases at V and 3 bases at J, with 11 bases in the middle. Recently defined diagnostic criteria classed the Susac syndrome patients as definite or probable.

The sequenced sample consisted of CD4+ T cells from PBMCs. V is TRBV12-3 or TRBV12-4 and J is TRBJ1-1; possible D gene TRBD1, 6 bases. The TCR originated in a human donor with Susac syndrome. CDR3 bases: TGTGCCAGCAGCCCTAGACAGGACACTGAAGCTTTCTTT. Translating it yields CASSPRQDTEAFF.